This T cell receptor beta chain was identified in a study of shared clonotypes between healthy human individuals. Only in-frame clones appear in the TCRdb table, and some are missing; sequencing was by immunoSEQ multiplex PCR. Of about 870,000 clones listed, nearly 95% are singletons. V was trimmed by 2 bases and J by 0 bases, leaving 8 bases between them. This CDR3 has 14 residues. The V gene's germline CDR1 is MNHNS and CDR2 SASEGT. Naive CD8 isolation took CD45RO-negative cells positively selected for CCR7 and excluded terminally differentiated effector memory CD45RA+ cells. The specimen was naive CD8+ T cells sorted from blood. This chain links TRBV6-1 with TRBJ2-7; D not resolved. The receptor's source is a man younger than 45 in good health. CDR3 bases: TGTGCCAGCAGTGAATTTACGGACTCCTACGAGCAGTACTTC. Its translation: CASSEFTDSYEQYF.